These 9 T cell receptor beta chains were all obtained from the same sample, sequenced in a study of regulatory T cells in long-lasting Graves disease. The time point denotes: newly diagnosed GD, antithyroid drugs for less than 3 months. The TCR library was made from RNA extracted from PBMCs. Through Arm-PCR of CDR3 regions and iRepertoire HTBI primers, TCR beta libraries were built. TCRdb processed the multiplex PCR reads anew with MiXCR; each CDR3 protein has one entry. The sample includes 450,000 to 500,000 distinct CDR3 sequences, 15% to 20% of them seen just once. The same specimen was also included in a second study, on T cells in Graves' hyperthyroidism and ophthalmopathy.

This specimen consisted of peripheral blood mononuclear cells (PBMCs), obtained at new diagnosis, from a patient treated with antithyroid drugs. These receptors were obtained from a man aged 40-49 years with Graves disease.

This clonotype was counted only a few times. CDR3 region: CASSVATSGSGDTQYF. The CDR3 nucleotides are TGTGCCAGCAGCGTAGCTACAAGCGGGAGTGGTGATACGCAGTATTTT. This chain connects TRBV9 to TRBJ2-3; 8 bases fit TRBD2. After removal of 0 bases from V and 6 bases from J, the junction contained 9 bases not matched to a gene. The CDR3 totals 16 residues. Germline V gene lookup returns CDR1 SGDLS and CDR2 YYNGEE.

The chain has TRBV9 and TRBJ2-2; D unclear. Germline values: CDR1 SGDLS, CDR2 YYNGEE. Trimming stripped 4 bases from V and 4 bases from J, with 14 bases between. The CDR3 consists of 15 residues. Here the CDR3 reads CASSPEALGTGELFF. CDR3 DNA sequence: TGTGCCAGCAGCCCCGAAGCCCTTGGCACCGGGGAGCTGTTTTTT.

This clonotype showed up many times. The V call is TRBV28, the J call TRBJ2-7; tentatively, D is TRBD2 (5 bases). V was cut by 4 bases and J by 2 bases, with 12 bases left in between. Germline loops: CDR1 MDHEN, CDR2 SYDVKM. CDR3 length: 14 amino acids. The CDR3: CASSSTSGPYEQYF. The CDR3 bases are TGTGCCAGCAGTTCCACGAGCGGTCCCTACGAGCAGTACTTC.

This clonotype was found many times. The CDR3 loop is CVVESTYNEQFF. The CDR3 DNA reads as TGTGTAGTGGAGAGCACCTACAATGAGCAGTTCTTC. The chain couples TRBV24-1 to TRBJ2-1; D remains ambiguous. This CDR3 contains 12 residues. Germline V gene lookup returns CDR1 KGHDR and CDR2 SFDVKD.

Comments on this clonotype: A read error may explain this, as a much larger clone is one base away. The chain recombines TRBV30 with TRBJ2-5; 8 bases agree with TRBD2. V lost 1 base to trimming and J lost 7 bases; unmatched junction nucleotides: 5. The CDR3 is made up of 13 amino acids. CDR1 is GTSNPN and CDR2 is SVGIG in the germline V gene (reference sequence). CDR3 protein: CAWSGSGSRTQYF. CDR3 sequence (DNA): TGTGCCTGGAGTGGGAGCGGGAGTCGGACCCAGTACTTC. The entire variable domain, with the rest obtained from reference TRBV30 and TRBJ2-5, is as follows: SQTIHQWPATLVQPVGSPLSLECTVEGTSNPNLYWYRQAAGRGLQLLFYSVGIGQISSEVPQNLSASRPQDRQFILSSKKLLLSDSGFYLCAWSGSGSRTQYFGPGTRLLVL.

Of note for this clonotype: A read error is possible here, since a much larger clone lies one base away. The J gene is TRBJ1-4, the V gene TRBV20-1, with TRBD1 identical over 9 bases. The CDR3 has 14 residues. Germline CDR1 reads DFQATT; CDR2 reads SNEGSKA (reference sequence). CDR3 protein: CSALPGQGGEKPFF. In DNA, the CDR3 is TGCAGTGCTCTACCGGGACAGGGTGGTGAAAAACCGTTTTTT.

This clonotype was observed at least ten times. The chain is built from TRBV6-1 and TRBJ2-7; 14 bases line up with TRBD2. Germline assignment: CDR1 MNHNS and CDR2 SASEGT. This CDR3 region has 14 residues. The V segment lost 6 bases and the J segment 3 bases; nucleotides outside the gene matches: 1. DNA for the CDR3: TGTGCCAGCAGCGGGACTAGCGGGGGCTACGAGCAGTACTTC. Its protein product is CASSGTSGGYEQYF.

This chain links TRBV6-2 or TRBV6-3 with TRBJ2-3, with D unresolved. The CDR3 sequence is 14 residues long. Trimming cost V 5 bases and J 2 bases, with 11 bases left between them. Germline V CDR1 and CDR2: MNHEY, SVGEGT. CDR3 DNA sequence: TGTGCCAGCAGTGGCTACCGAGCCACAGATACGCAGTATTTT. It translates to CASSGYRATDTQYF.

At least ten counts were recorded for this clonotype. As DNA, the CDR3 is TGTGCCAGCAGTTTTCAAGCGGGAGGTGACACAGATACGCAGTATTTT. It translates to CASSFQAGGDTDTQYF. This chain connects TRBV28 to TRBJ2-3; 9 bases match TRBD2. This CDR3 has 16 residues. The trim removed 3 bases at V and 2 bases at J, leaving 6 bases unmatched. The germline V gene has CDR1 MDHEN and CDR2 SYDVKM.